These 10 T cell receptor beta chains came from one sample sequenced in a study of cytomegalovirus exposure and HLA in healthy donors. A multiplex PCR was run with 60 Vbeta primers and 13 Jbeta primers. Sequencing used immunoSEQ multiplex PCR; TCRdb keeps in-frame clones, though not all of them. Among 150,000 to 180,000 clones listed, over 65% were seen once. Sequencing input: PBMCs. The receptor set was obtained from a woman in her 40s in good health and CMV-seronegative.

The V call is TRBV30, the J call TRBJ2-1; 13 nucleotides agree with TRBD2. V was clipped by 3 bases and J by 7 bases; unmatched bases: 6. Germline CDR1 GTSNPN, CDR2 SVGIG (reference sequence). The CDR3 length is 15 residues. The CDR3 nucleotides read TGTGCCTGGAGCCCGGGACTAGCGGGACCAAATGAGCAGTTCTTC. Its protein product is CAWSPGLAGPNEQFF.

The V gene is TRBV5-1, the J gene TRBJ2-3; D call uncertain. The CDR3 consists of 15 residues. Per germline, CDR1 SGHRS and CDR2 YFSETQ. Trimming took off 1 base at V and 2 bases at J, with 11 bases between the two ends. For the CDR3, the DNA is TGCGCCAGCAGCTTGTCAGGCATCCTCACAGATACGCAGTATTTT. It specifies CASSLSGILTDTQYF. Variable domain in full (rest from reference TRBV5-1 and TRBJ2-3): KAGVTQTPRYLIKTRGQQVTLSCSPISGHRSVSWYQQTPGQGLQFLFEYFSETQRNKGNFPGRFSGRQFSNSRSEMNVSTLELGDSALYLCASSLSGILTDTQYFGPGTRLTVL.

The chain joins TRBV9 to TRBJ2-1; 8 nucleotides line up with TRBD2. CDR3 length equals 17 residues. The germline gives CDR1 SGDLS, CDR2 YYNGEE. With 0 bases clipped from V and 6 bases from J, the junction kept 11 bases outside the gene matches. CDR3 in DNA: TGTGCCAGCAGCGTAGGCGGGGGACTAGGCCTCACCAATGAGCAGTTCTTC. Its protein product is CASSVGGGLGLTNEQFF. Variable domain in full (rest from reference TRBV9 and TRBJ2-1): DSGVTQTPKHLITATGQRVTLRCSPRSGDLSVYWYQQSLDQGLQFLIQYYNGEERAKGNILERFSAQQFPDLHSELNLSSLELGDSALYFCASSVGGGLGLTNEQFFGPGTRLTVL.

V is TRBV27 and J is TRBJ2-5; 11 bases are shared with TRBD2. The end of the DNA fits TRBJ2-7 better, so the J call may be wrong. Germline CDR1 is MNHEY and CDR2 is SMNVEV (reference sequence). This CDR3 contains 16 residues. CDR3 DNA: TGTGCCAGCAGTTTGTCTCTAGCGGGAGGCCCCTACGAGCAGTACTTC. Protein: CASSLSLAGGPYEQYF.

CDR3 sequence reads: CASSDDRGGGVGELFF. CDR3 DNA: TGTGCCAGCAGTGACGACAGGGGTGGAGGAGTCGGGGAGCTGTTTTTT. This chain uses TRBV6-1 with TRBJ2-2; 8 bases map to TRBD1. Germline V gene lookup returns CDR1 MNHNS and CDR2 SASEGT. V was pared by 3 bases and J by 7 bases, with 10 bases of the junction left unmatched. CDR3 size: 16 residues.

The chain recombines TRBV7-9 with TRBJ1-1, with 7 positions matching TRBD1. V was pared by 5 bases and J by 3 bases, with 3 bases of the junction left unmatched. Germline V gene lookup returns CDR1 SEHNR and CDR2 FQNEAQ (reference sequence). CDR3 length: 13 residues. Here the CDR3 reads CASSHGTDTEAFF. Here the CDR3 DNA reads TGTGCCAGCAGCCATGGGACAGACACTGAAGCTTTCTTT.

The gene calls are TRBV11-3 and TRBJ1-2; TRBD1 aligns across 7 bases. J was trimmed by 8 bases and V by 8 bases; bases with no gene match: 5. This CDR3 has 11 residues. The germline gives CDR1 SGHNT, CDR2 YENEEA. CDR3 protein: CASGQAGGYTF. In DNA form, the CDR3 reads TGTGCCAGCGGACAGGCTGGGGGCTACACCTTC.

This sequence joins TRBV9 and TRBJ1-2; 7 bases are shared with TRBD1. There are 13 residues in the CDR3. V dropped 2 bases and J dropped 5; count of bases not matched to a gene: 3. Germline lookup yields CDR1 SGDLS and CDR2 YYNGEE. This chain's CDR3 is CASSVGQDYGYTF. In nucleotides, the CDR3 is TGTGCCAGCAGCGTCGGACAGGATTATGGCTACACCTTC.

The chain joins TRBV28 to TRBJ1-5; TRBD1 agrees at 7 bases. Per the germline V gene, CDR1 is MDHEN and CDR2 is SYDVKM. V dropped 8 bases and J dropped 6; count of bases not matched to a gene: 7. The CDR3 sequence is 13 residues long. The CDR3 DNA reads as TGTGCCAGCTTCGGACAGGACGGTCAGCCCCAGCATTTT. Encoded protein: CASFGQDGQPQHF.

The gene calls are TRBV5-8 and TRBJ1-1; D is perhaps TRBD1 (6 bases). The V and J ends lost 4 bases and 12 bases respectively, with 16 bases between them. CDR1 and CDR2 from the germline V gene are SGHTS and YDEGEE. The CDR3 is made up of 12 amino acids. This CDR3 is CASSNPEGVPFF. In DNA, the CDR3 is TGTGCCAGCAGCAATCCAGAGGGGGTCCCTTTCTTT.